This T cell receptor (beta chain) was recorded in a study of cytomegalovirus exposure and HLA in healthy donors. The overall study: As an earlier analysis found, about 190 million T cells yielded over 95 million unique TCR beta sequences. The study's findings and limits: The study labeled fewer than 200 TCR beta chains cytomegalovirus-associated. Most of the TCR beta V segments (in an earlier analysis) were productive either about 87% or about 30% of the time.

CDR3 length: 13 amino acids. Deletions cut 10 bases from V and 7 bases from J, with 14 bases between. This clone was counted only a few times. Its antigen remains unknown. This PCR relied on a set of 60 Vbeta primers and 13 Jbeta primers. Study processing details: As a later analysis found, there were 80 million or so unique TCR beta chains, of which around 10 million were shared. Profiling relied on immunoSEQ multiplex PCR, and the TCRdb table lists in-frame clones only, not all of them. V, J and clone size were drawn from that table, and D and trimming were deduced from the DNA. Among 140,000 or so clones listed, approximately 79% were seen once.

The chain joins TRBV23-1 to TRBJ1-6, with no clear D. TRBV23-1 belongs to the ORF category, with a function that is uncertain. The receptor was isolated from a man younger than 35 in good health and CMV-seropositive. Material: PBMCs. The CDR3 loop is CANLNVLNSPLHF. In DNA, the CDR3 is TGCGCCAACCTCAACGTCCTAAATTCACCCCTCCACTTT.